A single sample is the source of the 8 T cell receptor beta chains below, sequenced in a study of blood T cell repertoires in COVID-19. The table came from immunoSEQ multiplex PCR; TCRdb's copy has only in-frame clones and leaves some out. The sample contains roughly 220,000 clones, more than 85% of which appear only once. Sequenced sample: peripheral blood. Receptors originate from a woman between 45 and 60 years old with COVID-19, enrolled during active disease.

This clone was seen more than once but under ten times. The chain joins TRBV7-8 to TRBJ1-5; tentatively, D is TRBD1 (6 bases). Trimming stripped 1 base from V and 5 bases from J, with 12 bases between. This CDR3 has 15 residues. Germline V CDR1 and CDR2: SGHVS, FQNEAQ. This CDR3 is CASSLVTGGHQPQHF. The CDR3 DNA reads TGTGCCAGCAGCTTAGTAACGGGGGGGCATCAGCCCCAGCATTTT.

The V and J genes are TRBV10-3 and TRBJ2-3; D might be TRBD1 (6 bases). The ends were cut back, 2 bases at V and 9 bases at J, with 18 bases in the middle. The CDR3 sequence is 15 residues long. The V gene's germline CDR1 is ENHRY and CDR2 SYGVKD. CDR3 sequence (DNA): TGTGCCATCAGTGAGGGTGGAAGGGTGGACAGCACGCAGTATTTT. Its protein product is CAISEGGRVDSTQYF.

This CDR3 reads CASSSLAGARSGEQYV. The CDR3, as DNA: TGTGCCAGCAGTTCTCTAGCGGGGGCCAGAAGTGGGGAGCAGTACGTC. The chain joins TRBV27 to TRBJ2-7, with TRBD2 identical over 10 bases. This CDR3 has 16 amino acids. The germline CDR1 and CDR2 sequences are MNHEY and SMNVEV (reference sequence). The junction had 13 bases not matched to a gene; V was cut back by 4 bases and J by 7 bases.

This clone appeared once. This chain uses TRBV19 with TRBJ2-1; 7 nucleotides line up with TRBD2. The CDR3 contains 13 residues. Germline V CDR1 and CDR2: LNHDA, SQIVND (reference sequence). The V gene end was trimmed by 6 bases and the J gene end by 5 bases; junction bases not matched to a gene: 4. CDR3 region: CASRGGGNNEQFF. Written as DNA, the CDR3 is TGTGCCAGTAGGGGCGGGGGAAACAATGAGCAGTTCTTC.

Here the CDR3 DNA reads TGTGCCAGCAGCTTAGCTCCGGGGGGTTTAGACATTCAGTACTTC. Translated: CASSLAPGGLDIQYF. The chain carries TRBV7-9 and TRBJ2-4, with 7 nucleotides matching TRBD2. The V gene's germline CDR1 is SEHNR and CDR2 FQNEAQ (reference sequence). The CDR3 contains 15 residues. Germline trimming cut 0 bases from V and 8 bases from J; bases unmatched to any gene: 7.

The CDR3 loop is CATSGGTRGEKLFF. CDR3 DNA sequence: TGTGCCACTTCGGGTGGAACCCGGGGTGAAAAACTGTTTTTT. V and J are TRBV19 and TRBJ1-4; no reliable D call. Germline assignment: CDR1 LNHDA and CDR2 SQIVND (reference sequence). CDR3 size: 14 residues. Trimming pared 10 bases from V and 7 bases from J, leaving 19 bases between. Filled out from reference TRBV19 and TRBJ1-4, the complete variable domain reads DGGITQSPKYLFRKEGQNVTLSCEQNLNHDAMYWYRQDPGQGLRLIYYSQIVNDFQKGDIAEGYSVSREKKESFPLTVTSAQKNPTAFYLCATSGGTRGEKLFFGSGTQLSVL.

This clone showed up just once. The CDR3 DNA is TGTGCCAGCAGTTTCAGGGTGAGCTATACGCAGTATTTT. Its translation: CASSFRVSYTQYF. The chain carries TRBV28 and TRBJ2-3, with a tentative D call TRBD1 (5 bases). Germline CDR1 is MDHEN and CDR2 is SYDVKM. The CDR3 runs 13 residues. V lost 3 bases and J 7 bases, leaving 11 bases between the germline ends. Full variable domain (missing parts from reference TRBV28 and TRBJ2-3): DVKVTQSSRYLVKRTGEKVFLECVQDMDHENMFWYRQDPGLGLRLIYFSYDVKMKEKGDIPEGYSVSREKKERFSLILESASTNQTSMYLCASSFRVSYTQYFGPGTRLTVL.

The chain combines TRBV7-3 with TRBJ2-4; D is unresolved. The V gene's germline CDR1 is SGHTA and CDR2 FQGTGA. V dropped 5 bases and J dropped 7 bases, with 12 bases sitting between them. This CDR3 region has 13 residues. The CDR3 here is CASSPSGSNIQYF. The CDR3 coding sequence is TGTGCCAGCAGCCCTAGTGGGTCGAACATTCAGTACTTC.